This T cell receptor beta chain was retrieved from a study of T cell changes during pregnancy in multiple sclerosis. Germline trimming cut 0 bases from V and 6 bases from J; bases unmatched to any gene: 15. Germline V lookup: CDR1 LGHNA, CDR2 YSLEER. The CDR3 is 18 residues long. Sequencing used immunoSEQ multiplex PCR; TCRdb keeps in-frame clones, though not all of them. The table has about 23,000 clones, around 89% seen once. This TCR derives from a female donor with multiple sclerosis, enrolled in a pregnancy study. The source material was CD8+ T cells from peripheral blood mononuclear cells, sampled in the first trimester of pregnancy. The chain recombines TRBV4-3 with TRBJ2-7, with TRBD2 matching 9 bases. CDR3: CASSQDVVAGVPPGEQYF. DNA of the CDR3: TGCGCCAGCAGCCAAGATGTGGTAGCGGGAGTCCCTCCGGGCGAGCAGTACTTC.